This T cell receptor beta chain was captured in a study of shared clonotypes between healthy human individuals. This clone was observed a single time. The repertoire was sequenced with immunoSEQ multiplex PCR; TCRdb's copy has only in-frame clones and lacks some. The data show roughly 480,000 clones, roughly 85% seen once. This TCR was sampled from a woman between 40 and 55 years old in good health. Some clones in this sample may be carry-over from other donors' samples. The sample was PBMCs.

The DNA of the CDR3 is TGTGCCATCAGTGAGCGCGGACCTCCCTCCTACGAGCAGTACTTC. This gives the protein CAISERGPPSYEQYF. The rearrangement joins TRBV10-3 to TRBJ2-7; D call uncertain. Germline V gene data show CDR1 as ENHRY and CDR2 as SYGVKD. V lost 2 bases and J lost 0, with 11 bases in between. This CDR3 has 15 residues.